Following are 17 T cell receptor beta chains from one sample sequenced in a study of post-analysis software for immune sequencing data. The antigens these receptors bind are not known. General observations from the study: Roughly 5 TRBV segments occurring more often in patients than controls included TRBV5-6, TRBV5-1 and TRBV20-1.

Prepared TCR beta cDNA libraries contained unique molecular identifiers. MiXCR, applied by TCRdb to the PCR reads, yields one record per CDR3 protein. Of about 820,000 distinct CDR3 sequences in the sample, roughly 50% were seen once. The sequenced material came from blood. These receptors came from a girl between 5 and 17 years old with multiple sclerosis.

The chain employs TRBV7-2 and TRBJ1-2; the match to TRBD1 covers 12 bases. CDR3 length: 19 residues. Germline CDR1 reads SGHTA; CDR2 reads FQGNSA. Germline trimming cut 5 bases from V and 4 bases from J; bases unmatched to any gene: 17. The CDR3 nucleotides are TGTGCCAGCAGCAATCCACGGACGGGACAGGGGGCCGAAGGCTATGGCTACACCTTC. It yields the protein CASSNPRTGQGAEGYGYTF.

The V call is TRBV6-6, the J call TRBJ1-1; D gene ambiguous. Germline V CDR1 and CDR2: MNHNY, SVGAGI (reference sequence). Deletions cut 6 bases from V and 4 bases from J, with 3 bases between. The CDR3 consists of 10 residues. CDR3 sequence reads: CASSSTEAFF. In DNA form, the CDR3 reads TGTGCCAGCAGCTCCACTGAAGCTTTCTTT.

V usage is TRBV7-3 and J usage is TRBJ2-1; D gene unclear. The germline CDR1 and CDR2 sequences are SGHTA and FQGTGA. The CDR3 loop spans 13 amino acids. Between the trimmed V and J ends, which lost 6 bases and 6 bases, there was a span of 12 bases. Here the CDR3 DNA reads TGTGCCAGCAGACAGACCCCACCCAATGAGCAGTTCTTC. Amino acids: CASRQTPPNEQFF.

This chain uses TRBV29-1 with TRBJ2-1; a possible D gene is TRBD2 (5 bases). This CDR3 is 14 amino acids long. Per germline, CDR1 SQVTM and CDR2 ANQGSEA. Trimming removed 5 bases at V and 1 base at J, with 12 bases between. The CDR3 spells CSVSASMSYNEQFF. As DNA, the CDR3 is TGCAGCGTTAGTGCTAGCATGTCCTACAATGAGCAGTTCTTC.

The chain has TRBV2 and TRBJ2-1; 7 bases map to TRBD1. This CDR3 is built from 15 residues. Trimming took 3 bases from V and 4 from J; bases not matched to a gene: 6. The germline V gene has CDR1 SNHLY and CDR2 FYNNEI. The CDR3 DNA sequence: TGTGCCAGCAGTGACGTCGGGACAGCTTACAATGAGCAGTTCTTC. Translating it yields CASSDVGTAYNEQFF. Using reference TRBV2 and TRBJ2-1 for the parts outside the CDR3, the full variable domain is EPEVTQTPSHQVTQMGQEVILRCVPISNHLYFYWYRQILGQKVEFLVSFYNNEISEKSEIFDDQFSVERPDGSNFTLKIRSTKLEDSAMYFCASSDVGTAYNEQFFGPGTRLTVL.

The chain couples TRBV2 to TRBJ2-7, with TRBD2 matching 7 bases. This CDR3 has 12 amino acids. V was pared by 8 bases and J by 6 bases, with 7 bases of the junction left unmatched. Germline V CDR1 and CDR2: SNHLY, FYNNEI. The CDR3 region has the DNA TGTGCCAGCCGCGGGAGTGGGGGCGAGCAGTACTTC. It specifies CASRGSGGEQYF.

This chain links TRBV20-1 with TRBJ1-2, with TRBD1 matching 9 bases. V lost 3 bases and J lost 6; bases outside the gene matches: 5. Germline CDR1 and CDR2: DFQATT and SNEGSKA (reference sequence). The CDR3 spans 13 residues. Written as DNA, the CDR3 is TGCAGTGCTAGCGGGGACAGGGACCATGGCTACACCTTC. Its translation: CSASGDRDHGYTF.

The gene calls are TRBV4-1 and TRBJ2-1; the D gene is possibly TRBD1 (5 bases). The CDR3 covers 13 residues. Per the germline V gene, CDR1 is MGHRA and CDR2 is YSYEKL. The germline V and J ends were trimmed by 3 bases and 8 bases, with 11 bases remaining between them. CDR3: CASSQPLGDEQFF. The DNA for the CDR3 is TGCGCCAGCAGCCAGCCTTTAGGGGATGAGCAGTTCTTC.

The CDR3 DNA is TGTGCCAGCAGATTGCCGGCGAGTTACGAGCAGTACTTC. It codes for CASRLPASYEQYF. The gene calls are TRBV28 and TRBJ2-7, with D unclear. The CDR3 is made up of 13 amino acids. Trimming shortened V by 6 bases and J by 4 bases, and 13 bases separated the two germline ends. Germline-derived CDR1 and CDR2 are MDHEN and SYDVKM.

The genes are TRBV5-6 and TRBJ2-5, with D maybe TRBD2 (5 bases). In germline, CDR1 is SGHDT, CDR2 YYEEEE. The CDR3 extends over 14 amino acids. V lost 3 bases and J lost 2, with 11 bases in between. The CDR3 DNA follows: TGTGCCAGCAGCTCGAGGGCCCGACAAGAGACCCAGTACTTC. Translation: CASSSRARQETQYF.

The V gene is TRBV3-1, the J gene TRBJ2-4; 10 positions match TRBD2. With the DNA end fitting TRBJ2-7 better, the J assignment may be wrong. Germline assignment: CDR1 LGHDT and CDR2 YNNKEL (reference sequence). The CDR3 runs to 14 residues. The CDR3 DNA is TGTGCCAGCAGCCTACTAGCGGGGACCTACGAGCAGTACTTC. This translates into CASSLLAGTYEQYF.

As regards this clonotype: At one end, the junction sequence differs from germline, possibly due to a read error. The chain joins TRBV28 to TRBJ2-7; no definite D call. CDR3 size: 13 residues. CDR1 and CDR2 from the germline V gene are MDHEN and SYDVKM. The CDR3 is CASSFRFSYERYF. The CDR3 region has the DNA TGTGCCAGCAGTTTCCGGTTCTCCTACGAGCGGTACTTC.

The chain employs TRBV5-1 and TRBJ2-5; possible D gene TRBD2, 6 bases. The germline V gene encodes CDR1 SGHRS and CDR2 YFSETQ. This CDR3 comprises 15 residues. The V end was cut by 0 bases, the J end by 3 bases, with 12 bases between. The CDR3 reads CASSLAPSAEETQYF. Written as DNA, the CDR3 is TGCGCCAGCAGCTTGGCGCCTAGCGCCGAAGAGACCCAGTACTTC. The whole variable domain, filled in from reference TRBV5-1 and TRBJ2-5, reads KAGVTQTPRYLIKTRGQQVTLSCSPISGHRSVSWYQQTPGQGLQFLFEYFSETQRNKGNFPGRFSGRQFSNSRSEMNVSTLELGDSALYLCASSLAPSAEETQYFGPGTRLLVL.

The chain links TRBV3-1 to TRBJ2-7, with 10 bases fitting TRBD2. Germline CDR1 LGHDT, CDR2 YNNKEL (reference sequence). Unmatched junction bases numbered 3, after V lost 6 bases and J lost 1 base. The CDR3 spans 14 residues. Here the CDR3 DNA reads TGTGCCAGCAGATCACTAGCGGGATCCTACGAGCAGTACTTC. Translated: CASRSLAGSYEQYF.

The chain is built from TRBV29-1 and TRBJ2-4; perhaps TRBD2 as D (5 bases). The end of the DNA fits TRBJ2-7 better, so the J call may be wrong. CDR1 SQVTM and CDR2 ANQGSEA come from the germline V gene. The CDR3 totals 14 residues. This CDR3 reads CSAQRADHYYEQYF. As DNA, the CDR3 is TGCAGCGCCCAAAGAGCGGACCACTACTACGAGCAGTACTTC.

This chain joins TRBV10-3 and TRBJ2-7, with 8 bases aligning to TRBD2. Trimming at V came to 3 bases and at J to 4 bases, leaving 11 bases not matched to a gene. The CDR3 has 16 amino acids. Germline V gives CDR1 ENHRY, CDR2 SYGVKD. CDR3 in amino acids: CAISEQLAGVKYEQYF. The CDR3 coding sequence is TGTGCCATCAGTGAACAGCTAGCGGGCGTCAAGTACGAGCAGTACTTC.

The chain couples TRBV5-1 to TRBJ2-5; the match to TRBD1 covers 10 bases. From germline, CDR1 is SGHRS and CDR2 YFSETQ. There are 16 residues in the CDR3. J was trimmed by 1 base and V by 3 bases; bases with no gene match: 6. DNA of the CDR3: TGCGCCAGCAGCTGGGGGACAGGGGTTGGCCAAGAGACCCAGTACTTC. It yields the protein CASSWGTGVGQETQYF.